This TCR beta chain originates from a study of blood T cell repertoires in COVID-19. Across the study: T cells, B-cell-depleted T cells, or PBMCs supplied cDNA or gDNA.

This table comes from immunoSEQ multiplex PCR, and its TCRdb copy is limited to in-frame clones, with some not included. In the table there are 100,000 or so clones, approximately 92% of which are singletons. A single count supports this clone. This TCR derives from a man in his 70s with acute or convalescent COVID-19. Specimen: peripheral blood.

The CDR3 loop is CASNDLTISGNTIYF. The CDR3 DNA is TGTGCCAGCAACGATCTAACTATTTCTGGAAACACCATATATTTT. The rearrangement links TRBV7-9 to TRBJ1-3; D is unresolved. The CDR3 has 15 residues. Germline V gene sequence: CDR1 SEHNR, CDR2 FQNEAQ (reference sequence). Trimming took off 7 bases at V and 1 base at J, with 14 bases between the two ends.